This passage covers 22 T cell receptor beta chains from one sample sequenced in a study of T cell responses to AZD1222 COVID-19 vaccine. Generated by immunoSEQ multiplex PCR, the TCRdb table keeps only in-frame clones and is missing some. The table shows roughly 140,000 clones, with roughly nine tenths occurring only once. The starting material was peripheral blood, obtained 28 days after the second AZD1222 dose. The receptors originated from an adult who received the AZD1222 COVID-19 vaccine.

The chain uses TRBV3-1 (or the pseudogene TRBV3-2) and TRBJ2-2; 9 bases map to TRBD2. Germline trimming cut 3 bases from V and 4 bases from J; bases unmatched to any gene: 6. This CDR3 contains 16 residues. Germline V CDR1 and CDR2: LGHDT, YNNKEL (reference sequence). In DNA form, the CDR3 reads TGTGCCAGCAGCCATCAGCGGGGGGTTTCCACCGGGGAGCTGTTTTTT. Protein product: CASSHQRGVSTGELFF.

The rearrangement uses TRBV4-2 and TRBJ2-6; D might be TRBD2 (5 bases). The germline V gene encodes CDR1 LGHNA and CDR2 YNFKEQ. V was shortened by 4 bases and J by 0 bases, with 10 bases between the two germline ends. The CDR3 totals 16 residues. CDR3 region: CASSPASSSGANVLTF. CDR3 bases: TGTGCCAGCAGCCCCGCTAGCAGCTCTGGGGCCAACGTCCTGACTTTC.

The J gene is TRBJ2-5, the V gene TRBV2, with 11 bases fitting TRBD1. Germline V gives CDR1 SNHLY, CDR2 FYNNEI. The length of the CDR3 is 15 residues. J gave up 5 bases and V 2 bases, and 4 bases lay outside the gene matches. CDR3 sequence: CASSEQGQGAETQYF. CDR3 DNA sequence: TGTGCCAGCAGTGAACAAGGACAGGGGGCTGAGACCCAGTACTTC. Variable domain in full (rest from reference TRBV2 and TRBJ2-5): EPEVTQTPSHQVTQMGQEVILRCVPISNHLYFYWYRQILGQKVEFLVSFYNNEISEKSEIFDDQFSVERPDGSNFTLKIRSTKLEDSAMYFCASSEQGQGAETQYFGPGTRLLVL.

This clone was counted a single time. V and J are TRBV27 and TRBJ2-2; 8 nucleotides line up with TRBD2. The CDR3 is 15 amino acids. V lost 7 bases and J lost 1; bases outside the gene matches: 5. Germline V gene lookup returns CDR1 MNHEY and CDR2 SMNVEV (reference sequence). CDR3 loop: CASKLSGKNTGELFF. In nucleotides, the CDR3 is TGTGCCAGCAAGCTTAGCGGGAAGAACACCGGGGAGCTGTTTTTT.

The rearrangement uses TRBV24-1 and TRBJ1-1; D ambiguous. The CDR3 has 13 residues. The V and J ends lost 4 bases and 1 base respectively, with 6 bases between them. Germline V lookup: CDR1 KGHDR, CDR2 SFDVKD. The DNA for the CDR3 is TGTGCCACCAGTGAAGGTGCGAACACTGAAGCTTTCTTT. It translates to CATSEGANTEAFF.

This clone was seen just once. This chain connects TRBV2 to TRBJ2-2; D possibly matches TRBD1 or TRBD2 (6 bases each). Germline CDR1 reads SNHLY; CDR2 reads FYNNEI. The germline V and J ends were trimmed by 2 bases and 6 bases, with 10 bases remaining between them. The CDR3 is 14 residues long. CDR3 bases: TGTGCCAGCAGTGAACAGGAGGGGGCCGGGGAGCTGTTTTTT. This encodes CASSEQEGAGELFF.

The table lists this clone with a count of one. The rearrangement links TRBV29-1 to TRBJ2-3; 7 bases fit TRBD1. Germline V gene data show CDR1 as SQVTM and CDR2 as ANQGSEA. This CDR3 contains 15 residues. After removal of 2 bases from V and 0 bases from J, the junction contained 5 bases not matched to a gene. CDR3 region: CSVESGTDSTDTQYF. The DNA of the CDR3 is TGCAGCGTTGAATCCGGGACAGATAGCACAGATACGCAGTATTTT.

This chain uses TRBV9 with TRBJ1-3, with no clear D. The V and J ends lost 0 bases and 4 bases respectively, with 8 bases between them. CDR3 length: 14 residues. Germline CDR1 SGDLS, CDR2 YYNGEE. The chain's CDR3 is CASSVEGMGNTIYF. The CDR3 nucleotides are TGTGCCAGCAGCGTAGAAGGGATGGGAAACACCATATATTTT.

This chain joins TRBV9 and TRBJ1-5; D is unclear. Trimming pared 4 bases from V and 6 bases from J, leaving 17 bases between. The CDR3 has 15 amino acids. The germline V gene has CDR1 SGDLS and CDR2 YYNGEE. As DNA, the CDR3 is TGTGCCAGCAGCTACCAGACATCATCAACTCAGCCCCAGCATTTT. This translates into CASSYQTSSTQPQHF.

The DNA for the CDR3 is TGTGCCAGTAGTATTCAACAGGGGCCGCGGGGGAATGAGCAGTTCTTC. Translation gives CASSIQQGPRGNEQFF. This chain uses TRBV19 with TRBJ2-1; D may be TRBD1 or TRBD2 (7 bases each). This CDR3 is built from 16 residues. Germline-derived CDR1 and CDR2 are LNHDA and SQIVND (reference sequence). The ends were cut back, 3 bases at V and 7 bases at J, with 19 bases in the middle.

The chain combines TRBV5-1 with TRBJ1-2; D is uncertain. Germline CDR1 and CDR2: SGHRS and YFSETQ. The CDR3 loop spans 14 amino acids. Trimming took 4 bases from V and 3 from J, leaving 13 bases between them. CDR3 loop: CASSDDGDYYGYTF. The CDR3 DNA sequence: TGCGCCAGCAGCGACGACGGGGATTACTATGGCTACACCTTC.

The rearrangement joins TRBV2 to TRBJ2-7, with 7 bases that match TRBD1. This CDR3 spans 17 amino acids. Germline trimming cut 6 bases from V and 2 bases from J; bases unmatched to any gene: 16. Germline CDR1 and CDR2: SNHLY and FYNNEI. CDR3 protein: CASSTPEGARATYEQYV. For the CDR3, the DNA is TGTGCCAGCAGCACCCCCGAGGGGGCCAGGGCTACCTACGAGCAGTACGTC.

The rearrangement uses TRBV7-8 and TRBJ2-2, with 7 bases aligning to TRBD2. V lost 5 bases, J lost 4 bases, and 1 base stayed unmatched. The CDR3 is 13 residues long. Germline V lookup: CDR1 SGHVS, CDR2 FQNEAQ. DNA for the CDR3: TGTGCCAGCAGCGCGGGAGTCACCGGGGAGCTGTTTTTT. The encoded protein is CASSAGVTGELFF.

This chain uses TRBV19 with TRBJ1-2; D remains ambiguous. V shed 6 bases and J shed 2 bases, with 1 base lying between them. The CDR3 has 10 amino acids. CDR1 LNHDA and CDR2 SQIVND come from the germline V gene (reference sequence). CDR3 nucleotides: TGTGCCAGTAGCAACTATGGCTACACCTTC. This encodes CASSNYGYTF.

The J gene is TRBJ1-2, the V gene TRBV5-6, with a possible D match to TRBD1 (6 bases). Trimming stripped 5 bases from V and 3 bases from J, with 14 bases between. The CDR3 runs to 14 residues. Germline V gene sequence: CDR1 SGHDT, CDR2 YYEEEE. For the CDR3, the DNA is TGTGCCAGCAGTTTCGACAGGTCGGACTATGGCTACACCTTC. This translates into CASSFDRSDYGYTF.

The chain employs TRBV9 and TRBJ2-2, with TRBD2 identical over 7 bases. Germline trimming cut 3 bases from V and 8 bases from J; bases unmatched to any gene: 19. The CDR3 has 18 amino acids. Per germline, CDR1 SGDLS and CDR2 YYNGEE. CDR3 sequence (DNA): TGTGCCAGCAGCGGGTCCTTAACGGGGGAGGGAGGCGCTGGGGAGCTGTTTTTT. Translation: CASSGSLTGEGGAGELFF.

This chain uses TRBV29-1 with TRBJ2-3; 9 positions match TRBD2. The CDR3 loop spans 14 amino acids. Trimming at V came to 4 bases and at J to 0 bases, leaving 2 bases not matched to a gene. Germline V gene lookup returns CDR1 SQVTM and CDR2 ANQGSEA. The CDR3 nucleotides read TGCAGCGTTGCCACTAGCGGGAGCACAGATACGCAGTATTTT. Protein sequence: CSVATSGSTDTQYF.

This chain joins TRBV11-2 and TRBJ2-5; D might be TRBD2 (6 bases). The ends were cut back, 1 base at V and 2 bases at J, with 11 bases in the middle. Germline CDR1 reads SGHAT; CDR2 reads FQNNGV. The CDR3 has 15 amino acids. CDR3 bases: TGTGCCAGCAGCTTAGGCCCGGGGACTCAAGAGACCCAGTACTTC. Residues: CASSLGPGTQETQYF.

CDR3 protein: CASSAYRQLSRYGYTF. CDR3 DNA sequence: TGTGCCAGCAGCGCTTACCGACAGCTCTCCCGGTATGGCTACACCTTC. The J gene is TRBJ1-2, the V gene TRBV9; D is perhaps TRBD1 (5 bases). Trimming removed 3 bases at V and 5 bases at J, with 20 bases between. Germline CDR1 SGDLS, CDR2 YYNGEE. The CDR3 loop spans 16 amino acids. Complete variable domain (other parts from reference TRBV9 and TRBJ1-2): DSGVTQTPKHLITATGQRVTLRCSPRSGDLSVYWYQQSLDQGLQFLIQYYNGEERAKGNILERFSAQQFPDLHSELNLSSLELGDSALYFCASSAYRQLSRYGYTFGSGTRLTVV.

The chain combines TRBV6-5 with TRBJ1-5; 7 positions match TRBD1. Germline values: CDR1 MNHEY, CDR2 SVGAGI. J lost 2 bases, V lost 8 bases, and 6 bases had no gene match. The CDR3 extends over 14 amino acids. CDR3 sequence reads: CASGYRGGNQPQHF. The DNA for the CDR3 is TGTGCCAGCGGATACAGGGGTGGCAATCAGCCCCAGCATTTT.

J is TRBJ1-1 and V is TRBV6-2 or TRBV6-3; D not resolved. The CDR3 has 18 residues. Germline V gene data show CDR1 as MNHEY and CDR2 as SVGEGT. V lost 2 bases and J lost 0, with 19 bases in between. CDR3 sequence reads: CASSYPNPIRVMNTEAFF. In DNA form, the CDR3 reads TGTGCCAGCAGTTACCCGAATCCGATCAGAGTCATGAACACTGAAGCTTTCTTT.

The chain employs TRBV5-1 and TRBJ2-5, with a possible D match to TRBD2 (6 bases). The length of the CDR3 is 13 residues. V lost 3 bases, J lost 5 bases, and 11 bases lay in between. The germline gives CDR1 SGHRS, CDR2 YFSETQ. The CDR3: CASSSLAKETQYF. Written as DNA, the CDR3 is TGCGCCAGCAGCTCTCTAGCGAAGGAGACCCAGTACTTC.